A single sample is the source of the 22 T cell receptor beta chains below, sequenced in a study of vaccination effects on CD4 cells after COVID-19. TCRdb keeps only in-frame clones here, not all; method: immunoSEQ multiplex PCR. The sample records about 63,000 clones, about 71% being singletons. No antigen is known for these receptors. ViraFEST assay sequencing came after antigen-specific CD4+ T cells were expanded with viral peptide pools. When around nine days of culture had elapsed, CD4+ T cells were isolated. Negative nucleocapsid antibody tests before and after vaccination confirmed no previous SARS-CoV-2 infection. This sample comprised CD4+ T cells from PBMCs cultured with HCoV-OC43 spike peptides, obtained before COVID-19 vaccination. Subset indicated: HCoV-OC43 spike overlapping peptide pool stimulation. Receptors originate from a human donor who received a COVID-19 vaccine.

The rearrangement joins TRBV29-1 to TRBJ1-1; D is unresolved. From germline, CDR1 is SQVTM and CDR2 ANQGSEA. The V and J ends lost 5 bases and 0 bases respectively, with 7 bases between them. This CDR3 spans 12 amino acids. The CDR3 spells CSVQLMNTEAFF. The CDR3 DNA is TGCAGCGTTCAGCTCATGAACACTGAAGCTTTCTTT.

This chain joins TRBV27 and TRBJ2-5; TRBD2 matches at 13 bases. Unmatched junction bases numbered 7, after V lost 5 bases and J lost 4 bases. The length of the CDR3 is 16 residues. The V gene's germline CDR1 is MNHEY and CDR2 SMNVEV (reference sequence). CDR3 region: CASSRTSGGLRETQYF. The CDR3 nucleotides read TGTGCCAGCAGTCGGACTAGCGGGGGCCTCAGAGAGACCCAGTACTTC.

CDR3: CAAASGPQETQYF. The CDR3 DNA sequence: TGTGCCGCGGCTAGCGGACCACAAGAGACCCAGTACTTC. The chain has TRBV24-1 and TRBJ2-5, with 7 nucleotides matching TRBD2. The trim removed 12 bases at V and 2 bases at J, leaving 8 bases unmatched. The CDR3 is 13 residues long. The germline CDR1 and CDR2 sequences are KGHDR and SFDVKD.

The chain employs TRBV2 and TRBJ2-5, with D possibly TRBD1 on 5 matching bases. V was pared by 6 bases and J by 1 base, with 12 bases between. The length of the CDR3 is 14 residues. CDR1 is SNHLY, CDR2 FYNNEI, per germline. The CDR3 loop is CASRSRAPQETQYF. The CDR3 bases are TGTGCCAGCAGGTCCAGGGCCCCCCAAGAGACCCAGTACTTC.

This clone was counted a few times. The chain joins TRBV4-1 to TRBJ1-2; D is ambiguous. Trimming removed 0 bases at V and 5 bases at J, with 7 bases between. Germline values: CDR1 MGHRA, CDR2 YSYEKL. The CDR3 is made up of 13 amino acids. This CDR3 is CASSQDGVYGYTF. Here the CDR3 DNA reads TGCGCCAGCAGCCAAGACGGGGTATATGGCTACACCTTC.

V usage is TRBV7-2 and J usage is TRBJ1-2; 7 nucleotides line up with TRBD1. The V segment lost 5 bases and the J segment 0 bases; nucleotides outside the gene matches: 3. Per the germline V gene, CDR1 is SGHTA and CDR2 is FQGNSA. The CDR3 length is 14 residues. CDR3 DNA: TGTGCCAGCAGCCAGACAGGGACTAACTATGGCTACACCTTC. It specifies CASSQTGTNYGYTF.

Worth noting for this clone: At one of its ends the junction is not consistent with the germline gene, which may arise from a read error. The chain couples TRBV6-2 or TRBV6-3 to TRBJ2-7; D call uncertain. CDR1 and CDR2 from the germline V gene are MNHEY and SVGEGT. The CDR3 sequence is 12 residues long. CDR3 residues: CASSYSLDSFRF. CDR3 nucleotide sequence: TGTGCCAGCAGTTACAGTCTGGATAGTTTTCGTTTT.

The DNA of the CDR3 is TGTGCCAGCTCGCTGACAAGGATCGAGACCCAGTACTTC. It yields the protein CASSLTRIETQYF. The chain carries TRBV18 and TRBJ2-5; D is uncertain. V dropped 6 bases and J dropped 5 bases, with 13 bases sitting between them. The CDR3 loop spans 13 amino acids. Germline V gene sequence: CDR1 KGHSH, CDR2 LQKENI. Supplemented by reference TRBV18 and TRBJ2-5, the full variable domain reads NAGVMQNPRHLVRRRGQEARLRCSPMKGHSHVYWYRQLPEEGLKFMVYLQKENIIDESGMPKERFSAEFPKEGPSILRIQQVVRGDSAAYFCASSLTRIETQYFGPGTRLLVL.

CDR3 DNA: TGTGCCACCAACTTGACCCCCGCAGCCCTCTACGAGCAGTACGTC. It translates to CATNLTPAALYEQYV. The V gene is TRBV24-1, the J gene TRBJ2-7, with D uncertain. CDR1 is KGHDR, CDR2 SFDVKD, per germline. This CDR3 has 15 residues. With 8 bases removed from V and 3 bases from J, the gap between germline ends came to 19 bases.

The chain has TRBV15 and TRBJ2-6, with 10 bases matching TRBD1. This CDR3 region has 18 residues. Germline CDR1 is LNHNV and CDR2 is YYDKDF (reference sequence). V dropped 2 bases and J dropped 2; count of bases not matched to a gene: 6. The CDR3 nucleotides read TGTGCCACCAGCAGATTGGGACAGGGGTTCACTGGGGCCAACGTCCTGACTTTC. Amino acid sequence: CATSRLGQGFTGANVLTF.

This clone was counted between two and nine times. The chain has TRBV11-2 and TRBJ1-1; tentatively, D is TRBD1 (5 bases). Germline CDR1 is SGHAT and CDR2 is FQNNGV. Between the trimmed V and J ends, which lost 2 bases and 4 bases, there was a span of 14 bases. The CDR3 loop spans 15 amino acids. The CDR3, as DNA: TGTGCCAGCAGCTTACTCTACCAGGGAAGCACTGAAGCTTTCTTT. Translating it yields CASSLLYQGSTEAFF.

The V call is TRBV3-1 (or the pseudogene TRBV3-2), the J call TRBJ1-2; 8 nucleotides align to TRBD1. V trimming: 1 base; J trimming: 8 bases; junction bases outside the gene matches: 6. The CDR3 sequence is 14 residues long. Germline V gives CDR1 LGHDT, CDR2 YNNKEL (reference sequence). In nucleotides, the CDR3 is TGTGCCAGCAGCCAAGTCCCAGGGGGCGTAGGCTACACCTTC. It translates to CASSQVPGGVGYTF.

V is TRBV5-4 and J is TRBJ2-3; 10 nucleotides agree with TRBD1. This CDR3 contains 16 residues. Germline V gene sequence: CDR1 SGHNT, CDR2 YYREEE (reference sequence). The junction had 8 bases not matched to a gene; V was cut back by 4 bases and J by 3 bases. The CDR3 DNA is TGTGCCAGCAGCCCCGGGACAGGGGTGTCGACAGATACGCAGTATTTT. Protein sequence: CASSPGTGVSTDTQYF.

The V call is TRBV10-3, the J call TRBJ2-5, with D possibly being TRBD2 (6 bases). CDR3 length: 17 amino acids. Trimming cost V 2 bases and J 1 base, with 17 bases left between them. CDR1 ENHRY and CDR2 SYGVKD come from the germline V gene. The CDR3 bases are TGTGCCATCAGTGAGGGACCAACTAGCTATTCCCAAGAGACCCAGTACTTC. It is translated as CAISEGPTSYSQETQYF.

This clone was recorded a few times. CDR3 protein: CASSDMGTGGNTEAFF. DNA of the CDR3: TGTGCCAGCAGTGACATGGGGACAGGGGGCAACACTGAAGCTTTCTTT. This chain joins TRBV2 and TRBJ1-1; 12 nucleotides agree with TRBD1. J was trimmed by 2 bases and V by 3 bases; bases with no gene match: 4. Germline values: CDR1 SNHLY, CDR2 FYNNEI. The CDR3 length is 16 residues. Full variable domain (missing parts from reference TRBV2 and TRBJ1-1): EPEVTQTPSHQVTQMGQEVILRCVPISNHLYFYWYRQILGQKVEFLVSFYNNEISEKSEIFDDQFSVERPDGSNFTLKIRSTKLEDSAMYFCASSDMGTGGNTEAFFGQGTRLTVV.

The rearrangement links TRBV7-8 to TRBJ2-3; TRBD1 matches at 7 bases. J gave up 4 bases and V 5 bases, and 9 bases lay outside the gene matches. This CDR3 region has 15 residues. The germline CDR1 and CDR2 sequences are SGHVS and FQNEAQ. The CDR3 protein is CASSPKRQGPDTQYF. The CDR3 DNA follows: TGTGCCAGCAGCCCCAAACGACAGGGTCCAGATACGCAGTATTTT.

The gene calls are TRBV10-3 and TRBJ2-3; TRBD2 aligns across 13 bases. The CDR3 has 16 residues. J lost 2 bases, V lost 3 bases, and 2 bases had no gene match. Germline CDR1 reads ENHRY; CDR2 reads SYGVKD. CDR3 sequence reads: CAISDGTSGTTDTQYF. CDR3 DNA sequence: TGTGCCATCAGTGATGGGACTAGCGGGACCACAGATACGCAGTATTTT.

The CDR3 region has the DNA TGCGCCAGCAGCCCAGAGGGGGCAGATACGCAGTATTTT. This codes for CASSPEGADTQYF. The chain links TRBV5-1 to TRBJ2-3; weak D call: TRBD1 (6 bases). Germline loops: CDR1 SGHRS, CDR2 YFSETQ. This CDR3 is 13 amino acids long. The V and J ends lost 4 bases and 4 bases respectively, with 10 bases between them.

The rearrangement uses TRBV5-5 and TRBJ2-2, with D possibly being TRBD1 (5 bases). The CDR3 contains 14 residues. CDR1 is SGHKS and CDR2 is YYEKEE in the germline V gene (reference sequence). V lost 1 base, J lost 6 bases, and 10 bases lay in between. CDR3 in DNA: TGTGCCAGCAGCTTGTCAGGGTACGCCGGGGAGCTGTTTTTT. This encodes CASSLSGYAGELFF.

This clone was recorded once. The rearrangement links TRBV3-1 (or the pseudogene TRBV3-2) to TRBJ1-1; possibly TRBD1 for D (6 bases). This CDR3 is 15 amino acids long. V lost 1 base and J 5 bases, leaving 14 bases between the germline ends. Germline V gives CDR1 LGHDT, CDR2 YNNKEL (reference sequence). CDR3 sequence: CASSQGGGGRTEAFF. The CDR3 DNA reads TGTGCCAGCAGCCAAGGGGGAGGGGGAAGGACTGAAGCTTTCTTT.

This sequence joins TRBV6-5 and TRBJ2-3, with TRBD2 matching 7 bases. The V segment lost 0 bases and the J segment 6 bases; nucleotides outside the gene matches: 9. In germline, CDR1 is MNHEY, CDR2 SVGAGI. The CDR3 has 16 amino acids. CDR3 nucleotide sequence: TGTGCCAGCAGTTACTCACTAGCGACCCTTGTGGATACGCAGTATTTT. Translating gives CASSYSLATLVDTQYF.

V usage is TRBV7-3 and J usage is TRBJ2-3; D is perhaps TRBD2 (7 bases). CDR1 is SGHTA, CDR2 FQGTGA, per germline. This CDR3 is built from 15 residues. The ends were cut back, 3 bases at V and 4 bases at J, with 14 bases in the middle. The CDR3 DNA sequence: TGTGCCAGCAGCTTCAGAGGGGGGGCCGCAGATACGCAGTATTTT. This sequence encodes CASSFRGGAADTQYF.